The source of this T cell receptor beta chain is a study of T-cell memory formation after mild COVID-19. From 5'RACE with constant-segment primers came TCR alpha and TCR beta cDNA libraries that carried sample barcodes and UMIs. A single record per CDR3 protein comes from TCRdb applying MiXCR to the 5' RACE reads. In the table there are hundreds of thousands of distinct CDR3 sequences, about 20% of which are singletons. The CDR3 loop spans 14 amino acids. V shed 3 bases, J shed 3 bases, and the junction held 3 bases outside the gene matches. Points on this clonotype: Its target is not known.

Broader study findings: Contracting CD4+ clones lay largely in CM and EM, with CD8+ ones residing in EMRA. Pre-infection memory carried some responding clones, suggesting that cross-reactive memory joined.

Sequenced input: PBMCs or a T cell subset sorted from them (not recorded which). The genes are TRBV12-3 or TRBV12-4 and TRBJ1-2, with 8 bases fitting TRBD1. This receptor was taken from an adult woman who had mild COVID-19 (a few samples of this study predate the infection). Cell type and time point are not known. CDR3 sequence reads: CASSFRQGYYGYTF. In DNA, the CDR3 is TGTGCCAGCAGTTTCCGACAGGGGTACTATGGCTACACCTTC.